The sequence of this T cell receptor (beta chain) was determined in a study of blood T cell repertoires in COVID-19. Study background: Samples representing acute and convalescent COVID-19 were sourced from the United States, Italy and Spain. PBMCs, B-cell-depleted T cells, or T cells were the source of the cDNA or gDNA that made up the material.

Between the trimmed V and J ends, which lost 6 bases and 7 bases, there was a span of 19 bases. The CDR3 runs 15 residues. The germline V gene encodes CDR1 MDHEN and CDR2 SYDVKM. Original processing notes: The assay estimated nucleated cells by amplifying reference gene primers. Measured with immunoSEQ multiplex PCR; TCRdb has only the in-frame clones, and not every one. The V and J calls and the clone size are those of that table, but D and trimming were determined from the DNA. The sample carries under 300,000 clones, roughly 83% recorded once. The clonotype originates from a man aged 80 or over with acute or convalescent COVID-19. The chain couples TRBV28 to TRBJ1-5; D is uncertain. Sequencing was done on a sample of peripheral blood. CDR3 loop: CASSYRWRAGQPQHF. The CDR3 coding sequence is TGTGCCAGCAGCTACCGATGGAGGGCGGGGCAGCCCCAGCATTTT.